Listed below are T cell receptor beta chains from one sample, sequenced in a study of response to subunit inactivated influenza vaccine. MiXCR, run by TCRdb on the RT-PCR reads, gives a single entry per CDR3 protein. The sample gives around 650,000 distinct CDR3 sequences, 15% to 19% of which show up once; roughly 12% is in the top ten. Material: PBMCs from blood, obtained approximately 12 days after vaccination. These receptors all come from a man aged 45 to 65 who received an inactivated influenza vaccine. CDR3s include the opening cysteine and the closing phenylalanine or tryptophan. A D gene is named only where the DNA matches it firmly. Expanded clones are given a class, and other clones once, few, many or no size at all.

J,size,V,D,CDR3,DNA
TRBJ2-7,NA,TRBV4-3,TRBD2,CASSQEWAGGSHEQYF,TGCGCCAGCAGCCAAGAATGGGCGGGGGGGTCTCATGAGCAGTACTTC
TRBJ1-2,few,TRBV5-6,NA,CASSLGQVQTRIYGYTF,TGTGCCAGCAGCTTGGGCCAGGTTCAGACCAGGATCTATGGCTACACCTTC
TRBJ2-2,NA,TRBV3-1,TRBD1,CASSHKRGWTQGVHPTGELFF,TGTGCCAGCAGCCACAAAAGGGGTTGGACCCAGGGGGTCCACCCCACCGGGGAGCTGTTTTTT
TRBJ2-1,NA,TRBV7-2,NA,CASSPQAGGPYNEQFF,TGTGCCAGCAGCCCCCAGGCCGGGGGGCCCTACAATGAGCAGTTCTTC
TRBJ2-3,few,TRBV12-3/TRBV12-4,NA,CASSRTGRTSGPTDTQYF,TGTGCCAGCAGCCGGACAGGACGAACTAGCGGCCCCACAGATACGCAGTATTTT
TRBJ2-1,few,TRBV29-1,TRBD1,CSVEDRSNEQFF,TGCAGCGTTGAGGACAGGTCCAATGAGCAGTTCTTC
TRBJ2-5,few,TRBV7-9,NA,CASRLVLEEETQYF,TGTGCCAGCAGATTGGTGCTAGAAGAAGAGACCCAGTACTTC
TRBJ2-2,many,TRBV12-3/TRBV12-4,NA,CASSLGGPTGELFF,TGTGCCAGCAGTTTAGGAGGCCCTACCGGGGAGCTGTTTTTT
TRBJ2-3,NA,TRBV18,NA,CASSPRTTSADTQYF,TGTGCCAGCTCACCACGGACTACCTCGGCAGATACGCAGTATTTT
TRBJ2-7,few,TRBV20-1,NA,CSASGAIYFYEQYF,TGCAGTGCTAGCGGGGCTATATATTTCTACGAGCAGTACTTC
TRBJ2-5,many,TRBV4-1,TRBD2,CASRRWLAGIMQETQYF,TGCGCCAGCAGAAGGTGGCTAGCGGGGATAATGCAAGAGACCCAGTACTTC
TRBJ1-1,NA,TRBV20-1,TRBD1,CSARGTGSNTEAFF,TGCAGTGCTAGGGGGACAGGTTCGAACACTGAAGCTTTCTTT
TRBJ1-6,NA,TRBV6-5,TRBD1,CASSYAAGGQWGLPLHF,TGTGCCAGCAGTTACGCTGCGGGGGGACAGTGGGGCCTCCCCCTCCACTTT
TRBJ1-4,many,TRBV4-3,TRBD1,CASSPFGTGVEKLFF,TGCGCCAGCAGCCCCTTTGGGACAGGGGTTGAAAAACTGTTTTTT
TRBJ1-6,few,TRBV7-8,TRBD1,CASSFDRVGSPLHF,TGTGCCAGCAGCTTTGACAGGGTTGGGTCACCCCTCCACTTT
TRBJ2-7,NA,TRBV28,NA,CASRFLKYEQYF,TGTGCCAGCAGATTCCTTAAATACGAGCAGTACTTC
TRBJ2-5,NA,TRBV5-1,NA,CASSLRPRWEETQYF,TGCGCCAGCAGCCTCCGTCCAAGGTGGGAAGAGACCCAGTACTTC
TRBJ2-2,NA,TRBV21-1,NA,CASSKEDGTKKSGELFF,TGTGCCAGCAGCAAAGAGGACGGGACTAAGAAATCCGGGGAGCTGTTTTTT
TRBJ2-1,few,TRBV7-2,NA,CASSLAVRNEQFF,TGTGCCAGCAGCTTAGCAGTCAGGAATGAGCAGTTCTTC
TRBJ1-4,few,TRBV6-5,NA,CASSYGRVNEKLFF,TGTGCCAGCAGTTACGGCAGGGTTAATGAAAAACTGTTTTTT
TRBJ2-5,many,TRBV12-3/TRBV12-4,NA,CASSFGLEETQYF,TGTGCCAGCAGTTTTGGACTGGAAGAGACCCAGTACTTC
TRBJ2-1,NA,TRBV20-1,TRBD1,CSARNVLRDRYNEQFF,TGCAGTGCTAGAAACGTACTCCGGGACAGGTACAATGAGCAGTTCTTC
TRBJ1-5,many,TRBV11-2,NA,CASSKDGPQWPQHF,TGTGCCAGCAGCAAGGACGGCCCACAGTGGCCCCAGCATTTT
TRBJ1-3,few,TRBV6-5,NA,CASSYYGRSGNTIYF,TGTGCCAGCAGTTACTACGGCCGCTCTGGAAACACCATATATTTT
TRBJ2-7,few,TRBV28,NA,CASSFGDISYEQYF,TGTGCCAGCAGTTTCGGGGACATTTCCTACGAGCAGTACTTC
TRBJ2-5,NA,TRBV28,NA,CASSSPHAEETQYF,TGTGCCAGCAGTTCCCCCCACGCGGAGGAGACCCAGTACTTC
TRBJ1-2,NA,TRBV10-3,NA,CAISERTGRHTF,TGTGCCATCAGTGAGAGGACGGGGCGCCACACCTTC
TRBJ2-5,NA,TRBV5-1,NA,CASSFTPSETQYF,TGCGCCAGCAGCTTTACACCAAGCGAGACCCAGTACTTC
TRBJ2-7,NA,TRBV14,NA,CASSQWTEAYEQYF,TGTGCCAGCAGCCAATGGACGGAGGCCTACGAGCAGTACTTC
TRBJ2-7,few,TRBV9,NA,CASSVASNYEQYF,TGTGCCAGCAGCGTTGCGAGTAACTACGAGCAGTACTTC
TRBJ1-1,NA,TRBV3-1,NA,CASSPLRRANTEAFF,TGTGCCAGCAGCCCTCTTCGGCGGGCGAACACTGAAGCTTTCTTT
TRBJ2-7,NA,TRBV7-2,NA,CASSLAMGYEQYF,TGTGCCAGCAGCTTAGCGATGGGCTACGAGCAGTACTTC
TRBJ2-5,NA,TRBV2,NA,CASSRRDGYQETQYF,TGTGCCAGCAGCCGAAGGGACGGATACCAAGAGACCCAGTACTTC
TRBJ1-2,few,TRBV12-3/TRBV12-4,NA,CASSPDAGGYTF,TGTGCCAGCAGTCCCGATGCGGGGGGCTACACCTTC
TRBJ2-1,NA,TRBV10-3,NA,CAISESIQGRDNEQFF,TGTGCCATCAGTGAGTCGATCCAGGGTCGAGACAATGAGCAGTTCTTC
TRBJ2-1,NA,TRBV20-1,NA,CSAQDSARGLNEQFF,TGCAGTGCCCAGGACAGTGCCCGGGGTTTGAATGAGCAGTTCTTC
TRBJ1-1,few,TRBV20-1,NA,CSARDLRGRDTEAFF,TGCAGTGCTAGAGATCTCCGGGGGCGAGACACTGAAGCTTTCTTT
TRBJ2-5,NA,TRBV4-1,NA,CASSYPGGSRETQYF,TGCGCCAGCAGCTACCCTGGCGGAAGTAGAGAGACCCAGTACTTC
TRBJ2-7,few,TRBV20-1,TRBD1,CSALQGFGDYEQYF,TGCAGTGCTTTACAGGGGTTTGGGGACTACGAGCAGTACTTC
TRBJ2-3,NA,TRBV14,TRBD2,CASSLSGGITDTQYF,TGTGCCAGCAGCCTTAGCGGGGGGATCACAGATACGCAGTATTTT
TRBJ2-1,many,TRBV12-3/TRBV12-4,NA,CASSYSPTSQFF,TGTGCCAGCAGTTACTCCCCAACATCGCAGTTCTTC
TRBJ2-1,NA,TRBV7-6,TRBD2,CASSLGLAGHTYNEQFF,TGTGCCAGCAGCTTAGGACTAGCGGGACACACTTACAATGAGCAGTTCTTC
TRBJ2-3,NA,TRBV18,NA,CASSPRLTSTDTQYF,TGTGCCAGCTCACCACGACTCACGAGCACAGATACGCAGTATTTT
TRBJ2-2,NA,TRBV4-3,TRBD2,CASSQDRTSVGELFF,TGCGCCAGCAGCCAAGATAGGACTAGTGTAGGGGAGCTGTTTTTT
TRBJ2-3,many,TRBV5-1,NA,CASSFPDTQYF,TGCGCCAGCAGCTTCCCAGATACGCAGTATTTT
TRBJ2-5,NA,TRBV5-1,TRBD1,CASSRQTGQAQETQYF,TGCGCCAGCAGCAGACAGACTGGACAGGCTCAAGAGACCCAGTACTTC
TRBJ2-1,NA,TRBV18,NA,CASSPPSFGEQFF,TGTGCCAGCTCACCACCGTCTTTTGGGGAGCAGTTCTTC
TRBJ2-4,NA,TRBV6-5,NA,CASSYKKQMQYF,TGTGCCAGCAGTTACAAGAAACAGATGCAGTACTTC
TRBJ1-5,many,TRBV7-9,NA,CASSWDGNQPQHF,TGTGCCAGCAGCTGGGACGGCAATCAGCCCCAGCATTTT
TRBJ1-3,NA,TRBV12-3/TRBV12-4,NA,CASSLDAYGGNTIYF,TGTGCCAGCAGTTTAGATGCCTACGGTGGAAACACCATATATTTT
TRBJ1-6,NA,TRBV6-1,NA,CASSARFMDSPLHF,TGTGCCAGCAGTGCCAGGTTTATGGATTCACCCCTCCACTTT
TRBJ1-1,few,TRBV13,NA,CASNTPGLNTEAFF,TGTGCCAGCAACACTCCGGGACTGAACACTGAAGCTTTCTTT
TRBJ2-1,many,TRBV27,NA,CASSSDGRLTLSSYNEQFF,TGTGCCAGCAGTTCCGATGGCAGGCTTACATTAAGCTCCTACAATGAGCAGTTCTTC
TRBJ1-5,few,TRBV4-2,NA,CASSQDPGPNQPQHF,TGTGCCAGCAGCCAAGATCCAGGGCCCAATCAGCCCCAGCATTTT
TRBJ2-2,few,TRBV7-8,NA,CASSLSRQFTGELFF,TGTGCCAGCAGCTTAAGTCGGCAGTTCACCGGGGAGCTGTTTTTT
TRBJ1-5,few,TRBV19,TRBD1,CATSVEKTGGYQPQHF,TGTGCCACCAGCGTTGAGAAGACAGGGGGTTATCAGCCCCAGCATTTT
TRBJ2-3,few,TRBV7-9,NA,CASSQAGLPTDTQYF,TGTGCCAGCAGCCAAGCGGGTCTCCCCACAGATACGCAGTATTTT
TRBJ2-7,NA,TRBV6-1,TRBD2,CASSMGLAGRYEQYF,TGTGCCAGCAGTATGGGACTAGCGGGACGGTACGAGCAGTACTTC
TRBJ2-7,NA,TRBV6-1,TRBD1,CASRNTDRSFSYEQYF,TGTGCCAGCAGAAATACGGACAGGTCGTTCTCCTACGAGCAGTACTTC